The 5 T cell receptor beta chains reported below all come from one sample, sequenced in a study of T cell responses to AZD1222 COVID-19 vaccine. Assay: immunoSEQ multiplex PCR; the TCRdb copy retains only in-frame clones and omits some. The table lists roughly 100,000 clones, approximately 86% of them singletons. The sequencing here drew on peripheral blood, taken on day 0 of AZD1222 vaccination. These receptors were obtained from an adult in good health.

The J gene is TRBJ2-3, the V gene TRBV2; D might be TRBD1 or TRBD2, each matching 5 bases. Germline CDR1 is SNHLY and CDR2 is FYNNEI. The CDR3 consists of 12 residues. Trimming stripped 4 bases from V and 4 bases from J, with 6 bases between. CDR3 DNA sequence: TGTGCCAGCAGTGGGGACGCAGATACGCAGTATTTT. Its translation: CASSGDADTQYF. The full variable domain, its missing parts supplied by reference TRBV2 and TRBJ2-3, is EPEVTQTPSHQVTQMGQEVILRCVPISNHLYFYWYRQILGQKVEFLVSFYNNEISEKSEIFDDQFSVERPDGSNFTLKIRSTKLEDSAMYFCASSGDADTQYFGPGTRLTVL.

The chain couples TRBV5-1 to TRBJ2-7; the D is unclear. V was trimmed by 3 bases and J by 1 base, leaving 11 bases between them. Looked up from germline, CDR1 is SGHRS and CDR2 is YFSETQ. CDR3 size: 14 residues. CDR3 bases: TGCGCCAGCAGCTCCAGGAGATATTCCTACGAGCAGTACTTC. The encoded protein is CASSSRRYSYEQYF.

V is TRBV3-1 (or the pseudogene TRBV3-2) and J is TRBJ1-1, with 7 bases fitting TRBD1. Germline CDR1 reads LGHDT; CDR2 reads YNNKEL (reference sequence). The J segment lost 5 bases and the V segment lost 1 base, leaving 7 bases of the junction unmatched. The CDR3 is 15 residues long. CDR3 region: CASSQAIQGRTEAFF. CDR3 in DNA: TGTGCCAGCAGCCAAGCCATACAGGGGAGAACTGAAGCTTTCTTT.

The V and J genes are TRBV2 and TRBJ1-6; 10 bases align to TRBD1. Germline lookup yields CDR1 SNHLY and CDR2 FYNNEI. After removal of 7 bases from V and 11 bases from J, the junction contained 8 bases not matched to a gene. This CDR3 has 14 residues. The chain's CDR3 is CASKRTGGEAPLHF. The CDR3 coding sequence is TGTGCCAGCAAACGGACAGGGGGGGAGGCACCCCTCCACTTT.

This chain links TRBV4-3 with TRBJ2-6, with no clear D. This CDR3 has 16 residues. V lost 2 bases and J lost 0, with 8 bases in between. Germline V gives CDR1 LGHNA, CDR2 YSLEER. The CDR3 here is CASSQLDNSGANVLTF. The CDR3 nucleotides are TGCGCCAGCAGCCAACTTGACAACTCTGGGGCCAACGTCCTGACTTTC.